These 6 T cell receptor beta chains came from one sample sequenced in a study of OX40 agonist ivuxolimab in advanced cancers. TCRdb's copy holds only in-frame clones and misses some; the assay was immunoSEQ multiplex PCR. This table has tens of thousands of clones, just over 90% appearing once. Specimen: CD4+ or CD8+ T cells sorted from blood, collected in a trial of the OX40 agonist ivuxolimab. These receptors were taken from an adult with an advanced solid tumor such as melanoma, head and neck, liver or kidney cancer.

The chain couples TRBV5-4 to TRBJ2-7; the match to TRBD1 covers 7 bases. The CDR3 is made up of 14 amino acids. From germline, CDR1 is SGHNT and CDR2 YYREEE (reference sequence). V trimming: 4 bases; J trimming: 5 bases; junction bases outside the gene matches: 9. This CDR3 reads CASSQTGAGDEQYF. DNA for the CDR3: TGTGCCAGCAGCCAAACAGGGGCCGGGGACGAGCAGTACTTC. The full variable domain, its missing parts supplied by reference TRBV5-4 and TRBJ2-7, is ETGVTQSPTHLIKTRGQQVTLRCSSQSGHNTVSWYQQALGQGPQFIFQYYREEENGRGNFPPRFSGLQFPNYSSELNVNALELDDSALYLCASSQTGAGDEQYFGPGTRLTVT.

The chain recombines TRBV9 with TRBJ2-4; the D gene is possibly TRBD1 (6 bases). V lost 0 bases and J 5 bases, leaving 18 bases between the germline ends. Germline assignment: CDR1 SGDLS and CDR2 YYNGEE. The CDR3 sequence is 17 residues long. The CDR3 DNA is TGTGCCAGCAGCGTAGGGGTGACCTCTCAGGGGCAAAACATTCAGTACTTC. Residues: CASSVGVTSQGQNIQYF.

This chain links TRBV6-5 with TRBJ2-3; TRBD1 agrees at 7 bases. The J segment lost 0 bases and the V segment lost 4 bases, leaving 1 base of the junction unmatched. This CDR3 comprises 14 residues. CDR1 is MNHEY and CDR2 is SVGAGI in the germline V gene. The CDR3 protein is CASSLGQSTDTQYF. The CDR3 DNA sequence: TGTGCCAGCAGTTTGGGACAGAGCACAGATACGCAGTATTTT.

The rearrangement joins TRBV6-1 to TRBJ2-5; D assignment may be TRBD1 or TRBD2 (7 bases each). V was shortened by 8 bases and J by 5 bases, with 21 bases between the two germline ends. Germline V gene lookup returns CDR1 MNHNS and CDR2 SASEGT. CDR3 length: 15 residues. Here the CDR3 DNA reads TGTGCCAGCCGCACACTCAGGGGGGGGCGGGAGACCCAGTACTTC. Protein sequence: CASRTLRGGRETQYF.

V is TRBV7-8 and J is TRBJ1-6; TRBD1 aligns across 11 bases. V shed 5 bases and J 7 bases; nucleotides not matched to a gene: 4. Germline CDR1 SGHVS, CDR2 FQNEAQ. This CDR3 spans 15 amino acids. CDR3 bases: TGTGCCAGCAGCGCGGGGGACAGGGGGAATTCACCCCTCCACTTT. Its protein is CASSAGDRGNSPLHF. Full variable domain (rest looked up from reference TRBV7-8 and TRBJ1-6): GAGVSQSPRYKVAKRGQDVALRCDPISGHVSLFWYQQALGQGPEFLTYFQNEAQLDKSGLPSDRFFAERPEGSVSTLKIQRTQQEDSAVYLCASSAGDRGNSPLHFGNGTRLTVT.

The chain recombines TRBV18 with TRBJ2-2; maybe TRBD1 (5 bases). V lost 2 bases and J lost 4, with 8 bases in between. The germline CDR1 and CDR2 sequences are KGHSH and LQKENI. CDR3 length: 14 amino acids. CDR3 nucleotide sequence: TGTGCCAGCTCACCAAACAGGCTCACCGGGGAGCTGTTTTTT. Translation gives CASSPNRLTGELFF. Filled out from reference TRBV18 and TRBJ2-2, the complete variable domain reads NAGVMQNPRHLVRRRGQEARLRCSPMKGHSHVYWYRQLPEEGLKFMVYLQKENIIDESGMPKERFSAEFPKEGPSILRIQQVVRGDSAAYFCASSPNRLTGELFFGEGSRLTVL.